The present entry profiles one T cell receptor beta chain with its context. The antigen is unknown. The germline V and J ends were trimmed by 2 bases and 5 bases, with 12 bases remaining between them. Per the germline V gene, CDR1 is SGHTA and CDR2 is FQGTGA. The CDR3 runs to 14 residues. This sample was included in a study of shared clonotypes between healthy human individuals. The method was immunoSEQ multiplex PCR; TCRdb's version includes in-frame clones alone and lacks a portion of them. Of roughly 2.4 million clones in the sample, approximately 94% were seen once. Study-level points and caveats: The study generally estimated greater richness for naive than memory subsets.

Healthy HIV-negative adults with no recent acute infections or vaccinations were recruited as donors. All donors were Caucasian adults living in Nashville, Tennessee. CD45RA-negative memory and CD45RA+ naive subsets were split from the CD4+ cells. The chain is built from TRBV7-3 and TRBJ1-1; maybe TRBD1 (5 bases). The sequenced sample was naive CD4+ T cells sorted from blood. Specified subset: CD45RA+ positively selected. This receptor was identified in a man younger than 30 in good health. The chain's CDR3 is CASSLQGGGTEAFF. As DNA, the CDR3 is TGTGCCAGCAGCTTACAGGGTGGTGGAACTGAAGCTTTCTTT.